This T cell receptor beta chain was found in a study of identical twins. A universal primer binding site was introduced by template switching. The final cDNA contained unique molecular identifiers. TCRdb re-called the 5' RACE reads with MiXCR, one entry per CDR3 protein. Of 1.5 million to 2 million distinct CDR3 sequences listed, roughly 35% are singletons. This clonotype was counted between two and nine times. Antigen specificity is unknown. Study-wide results and limits: Conclusions came from cross-sectional statistical analysis, not from following the same donors. Fewer insertions marked abundant cord blood beta clonotypes; young adult naive trended weakly, memory not at all.

The germline V gene encodes CDR1 SGDLS and CDR2 YYNGEE. This CDR3 spans 13 amino acids. Trimming removed 0 bases from V and 4 bases from J, with 7 bases in between. Everyone who donated was a healthy Caucasian. This TCR was recovered from a newborn girl in good health. The sequenced sample consisted of cord blood. This chain links TRBV9 with TRBJ1-2; D remains ambiguous. Written as DNA, the CDR3 is TGTGCCAGCAGCGTAGGCGGAACCTATGGCTACACCTTC. Translated: CASSVGGTYGYTF.